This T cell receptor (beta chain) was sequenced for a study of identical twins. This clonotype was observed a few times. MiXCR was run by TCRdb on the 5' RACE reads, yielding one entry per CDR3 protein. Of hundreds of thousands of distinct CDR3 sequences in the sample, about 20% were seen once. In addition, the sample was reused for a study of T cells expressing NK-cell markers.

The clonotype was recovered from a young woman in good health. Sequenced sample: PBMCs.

CDR3 in DNA: TGCAGCGCACCGGACCCCAGCTCCTACGAGCAGTACTTC. Amino acid sequence: CSAPDPSSYEQYF. V and J are TRBV20-1 and TRBJ2-7; D is uncertain. The germline V gene encodes CDR1 DFQATT and CDR2 SNEGSKA (reference sequence). The CDR3 loop spans 13 amino acids.